Shown below are 9 T cell receptor beta chains from a single sample sequenced in a study of tumor-infiltrating lymphocytes in primary liver carcinoma. From roughly 470 ng total RNA, TCR beta cDNA was generated with a primer in the constant region. Three-round nested multiplex PCR performed with slightly modified ARM-PCR produced the TCR beta libraries. A C-beta reverse primer and TRBV1-TRBV30 forward primers served in each of the first two PCR rounds, at ten to eleven cycles apiece. TCRdb ran MiXCR on the multiplex PCR reads and lists one entry per CDR3 protein. The data hold approximately 300,000 distinct CDR3 sequences, with approximately 65% observed a single time. Blood RNA originated from unsorted whole blood, with germline DNA additionally extracted. The sample consisted of peripheral blood. All receptors come from a man in his forties with primary liver carcinoma and hepatitis B virus infection.

As concerns this clonotype: Given the absence of the conserved phenylalanine or tryptophan at the CDR3 end, a read error is likely. The V call is TRBV6-5, the J call TRBJ2-7; tentatively, D is TRBD1 or TRBD2 (6 bases each). The CDR3 sequence is 14 residues long. CDR1 and CDR2 (germline): MNHEY, SVGAGI. Trimming removed 5 bases from V and 5 bases from J, with 16 bases in between. The CDR3 bases are TGTGCCAGCAGTCGGACAGATGGGGGGAACGAGCAGTACCTC. It encodes CASSRTDGGNEQYL.

This clonotype turned up a few times. The chain combines TRBV5-6 with TRBJ2-7, with TRBD1 as a possible D gene (6 bases). The CDR3 length is 16 residues. Germline CDR1 SGHDT, CDR2 YYEEEE. Trimming shortened V by 2 bases and J by 1 base, and 16 bases separated the two germline ends. Written as DNA, the CDR3 is TGTGCCAGCAGCTTTACATCCGGGACACATTCCTACGAGCAGTACTTC. This sequence encodes CASSFTSGTHSYEQYF.

This clonotype was recorded once. This chain connects TRBV28 to TRBJ2-1; possibly TRBD2 for D (5 bases). The CDR3 is 11 residues long. V lost 6 bases, J lost 16 bases, and 16 bases lay in between. The germline V gene encodes CDR1 MDHEN and CDR2 SYDVKM. In nucleotides, the CDR3 is TGTGCCAGCAGCCAGGACTTAGTCCACTTCTTC. Translated, it gives CASSQDLVHFF.

J is TRBJ2-3 and V is TRBV30, with D perhaps TRBD2 (5 bases). CDR1 is GTSNPN and CDR2 is SVGIG in the germline V gene (reference sequence). The V end lost 3 bases, the J end lost 4 bases, and 11 bases lay between the germline ends. The CDR3 loop spans 13 amino acids. CDR3 DNA: TGTGCCTGGAGAGCCCCGGGATCAGATACGCAGTATTTT. Translation: CAWRAPGSDTQYF.

This clonotype was seen a few times. This chain joins TRBV6-5 and TRBJ2-7, with 7 bases identical to TRBD1. The CDR3 is made up of 14 amino acids. The J segment lost 4 bases and the V segment lost 6 bases, leaving 9 bases of the junction unmatched. CDR1 and CDR2 (germline): MNHEY, SVGAGI. Written as DNA, the CDR3 is TGTGCCAGCAGGAACAGGGGATCGGCTTACGAGCAGTACTTC. It specifies CASRNRGSAYEQYF.

The rearrangement joins TRBV6-2 or TRBV6-3 to TRBJ2-1; 9 nucleotides align to TRBD2. The CDR3 covers 17 residues. Germline trimming cut 10 bases from V and 0 bases from J; bases unmatched to any gene: 13. Germline assignment: CDR1 MNHEY and CDR2 SVGEGT. The CDR3 DNA reads TGTGCCAACATCAGGGGAGCGGGAGGCGTCTCCTACAATGAGCAGTTCTTC. Translation gives CANIRGAGGVSYNEQFF.

This clonotype was observed a few times. This CDR3 is CASSLGGSPLHF. For the CDR3, the DNA is TGTGCCAGCAGTTTAGGTGGTTCACCCCTCCACTTT. This rearrangement joins TRBV12-3 or TRBV12-4 to TRBJ1-6, with D unclear. This CDR3 contains 12 residues. V was clipped by 1 base and J by 9 bases, with 4 bases between them.

On this clonotype itself: At one boundary the junction diverges from the germline segment, which might be a read error. The V gene is TRBV5-4, the J gene TRBJ2-5; the D call may be TRBD1 or TRBD2 (5 bases each). There are 14 residues in the CDR3. Germline V gives CDR1 SGHNT, CDR2 YYREEE (reference sequence). CDR3 sequence reads: CASIPAQVGETQCF. DNA for the CDR3: TGTGCCAGCATCCCAGCACAGGTGGGGGAGACCCAGTGCTTC.

As for this clonotype: Relative to the germline gene, one junction end is altered; a read error may explain this. The rearrangement links TRBV29-1 to TRBJ2-7, with TRBD2 as a possible D gene (5 bases). From germline, CDR1 is SQVTM and CDR2 ANQGSEA. The length of the CDR3 is 11 residues. As DNA, the CDR3 is TGCAACGTTGGAGGTTCGGCCGAGCGGTACTTC. Its translation is CNVGGSAERYF.